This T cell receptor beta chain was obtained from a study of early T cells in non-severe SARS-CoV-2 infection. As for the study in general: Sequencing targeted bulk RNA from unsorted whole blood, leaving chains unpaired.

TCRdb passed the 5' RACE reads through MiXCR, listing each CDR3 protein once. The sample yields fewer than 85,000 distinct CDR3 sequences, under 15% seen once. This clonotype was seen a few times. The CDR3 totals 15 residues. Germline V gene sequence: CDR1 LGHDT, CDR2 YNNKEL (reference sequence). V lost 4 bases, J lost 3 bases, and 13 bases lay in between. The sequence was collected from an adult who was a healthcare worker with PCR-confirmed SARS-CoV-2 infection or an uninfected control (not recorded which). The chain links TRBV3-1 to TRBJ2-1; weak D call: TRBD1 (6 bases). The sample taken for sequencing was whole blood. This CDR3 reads CASSPLIGGYNEQFF. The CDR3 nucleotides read TGTGCCAGCAGCCCCCTTATAGGGGGCTACAATGAGCAGTTCTTC.